The 13 T cell receptor beta chains reported below all come from one sample, sequenced in a study of T cells in Graves' hyperthyroidism and ophthalmopathy. Researchers took RNA transcripts and amplified the TCR beta CDR3 regions from them. HTBI primers were used for first-round RT-PCR of the TCR CDR3. TCRdb independently ran MiXCR on the multiplex PCR reads; one entry per CDR3 protein. The table lists some 490,000 distinct CDR3 sequences, approximately 23% of them singletons. Sequencing input: blood. These receptors were collected from a woman in her 70s with Graves' ophthalmopathy.

This clonotype was observed a handful of times. The chain links TRBV24-1 to TRBJ2-3; D tentatively reads TRBD1 or TRBD2 (5 bases each). Germline CDR1 KGHDR, CDR2 SFDVKD. V gave up 7 bases and J gave up 2 bases, with 15 bases separating them. The CDR3 has 15 amino acids. Written as DNA, the CDR3 is TGTGCCACCAGCGGGGCCGGAGCCAACACAGATACGCAGTATTTT. This codes for CATSGAGANTDTQYF.

The chain carries TRBV5-1 and TRBJ2-3; D gene ambiguous. The V gene lost 4 bases and the J gene lost 6 bases, with 15 bases spanning the gap. The CDR3 is 14 amino acids. Looked up from germline, CDR1 is SGHRS and CDR2 is YFSETQ. The CDR3 reads CASSHLEHLDTQYF. In DNA form, the CDR3 reads TGCGCCAGCAGCCACCTCGAGCATTTGGATACGCAGTATTTT.

The chain combines TRBV6-5 with TRBJ2-1, with 9 bases fitting TRBD1. The junction had 3 bases not matched to a gene; V was cut back by 2 bases and J by 7 bases. CDR1 and CDR2 from the germline V gene are MNHEY and SVGAGI. The length of the CDR3 is 14 residues. The chain's CDR3 is CASSYPGQGNEQFF. CDR3 DNA: TGTGCCAGCAGTTACCCGGGACAGGGAAATGAGCAGTTCTTC.

This clonotype has a handful of counts. The CDR3 nucleotides are TGTGCCAGCAGGTCCACAGGGGGAGGCGCAGATACGCAGTATTTT. Translated, it gives CASRSTGGGADTQYF. The chain carries TRBV6-2 or TRBV6-3 and TRBJ2-3; 8 bases line up with TRBD1. The germline V gene has CDR1 MNHEY and CDR2 SVGEGT. V lost 6 bases to trimming and J lost 4 bases; unmatched junction nucleotides: 9. This CDR3 has 15 amino acids.

The chain employs TRBV30 and TRBJ1-2; D is possibly TRBD1 (6 bases). The ends were cut back, 1 base at V and 3 bases at J, with 9 bases in the middle. Germline CDR1 and CDR2: GTSNPN and SVGIG (reference sequence). This CDR3 has 13 residues. Here the CDR3 DNA reads TGTGCCTGGAGTGCACAGGGTGACTATGGCTACACCTTC. This codes for CAWSAQGDYGYTF.

This clonotype has only a few counts. The chain carries TRBV5-1 and TRBJ2-7; D is unresolved. V was clipped by 2 bases and J by 0 bases, with 6 bases between them. This CDR3 is 13 amino acids long. The germline V gene encodes CDR1 SGHRS and CDR2 YFSETQ. The CDR3 DNA sequence: TGCGCCAGCAGCTTTTCCCCCTCCTACGAGCAGTACTTC. Translating gives CASSFSPSYEQYF.

The chain employs TRBV30 and TRBJ2-7, with D maybe TRBD1 (5 bases). The V end lost 3 bases, the J end lost 4 bases, and 13 bases lay between the germline ends. The CDR3 contains 13 residues. From germline, CDR1 is GTSNPN and CDR2 SVGIG (reference sequence). CDR3 in amino acids: CAWSRIQGYEQYF. In nucleotides, the CDR3 is TGTGCCTGGAGCCGAATCCAGGGTTACGAGCAGTACTTC. The full variable domain, with the rest looked up from reference TRBV30 and TRBJ2-7, is SQTIHQWPATLVQPVGSPLSLECTVEGTSNPNLYWYRQAAGRGLQLLFYSVGIGQISSEVPQNLSASRPQDRQFILSSKKLLLSDSGFYLCAWSRIQGYEQYFGPGTRLTVT.

This clonotype occurred many times. This chain uses TRBV15 with TRBJ2-7; 13 nucleotides match TRBD2. After removal of 0 bases from V and 5 bases from J, the junction contained 4 bases not matched to a gene. The CDR3 is 16 residues long. Looked up from germline, CDR1 is LNHNV and CDR2 is YYDKDF (reference sequence). CDR3 sequence: CATSRDWTSGRNEQYF. CDR3 DNA: TGTGCCACCAGCAGAGACTGGACTAGCGGGAGAAACGAGCAGTACTTC.

Only a few counts were recorded for this clonotype. The DNA is left out, because the CDR3 cannot be placed on it with certainty; the CDR3 is given as TCRdb lists it. V gene TRBV29-1 combines with J gene TRBJ2-1. From germline, CDR1 is SQVTM and CDR2 ANQGSEA. The CDR3 is 14 residues long, ends included. The CDR3: CSVVGSGSYNEQLF.

The gene calls are TRBV5-1 and TRBJ2-5, with 15 bases aligning to TRBD2. Unmatched junction bases numbered 4, after V lost 3 bases and J lost 4 bases. The length of the CDR3 is 16 residues. Germline V gene sequence: CDR1 SGHRS, CDR2 YFSETQ. The CDR3 loop is CASSSGLAGGIETQYF. The CDR3, as DNA: TGCGCCAGCAGCTCTGGACTAGCGGGAGGGATAGAGACCCAGTACTTC.

In this sample, this clonotype turned up a few times. The chain recombines TRBV3-1 with TRBJ1-2, with D possibly matching TRBD1 (5 bases). Per germline, CDR1 LGHDT and CDR2 YNNKEL (reference sequence). The CDR3 is 13 residues long. Trimming pared 0 bases from V and 8 bases from J, leaving 10 bases between. Here the CDR3 reads CASSQDSGVGYTF. As DNA, the CDR3 is TGTGCCAGCAGCCAAGACTCGGGGGTGGGCTACACCTTC.

The chain has TRBV20-1 and TRBJ1-1; 11 nucleotides agree with TRBD1. This CDR3 is built from 16 residues. V shed 4 bases and J 2 bases; nucleotides not matched to a gene: 9. The germline V gene encodes CDR1 DFQATT and CDR2 SNEGSKA (reference sequence). The CDR3 reads CSAIPGQGGLNTEAFF. The CDR3 bases are TGCAGTGCTATACCGGGACAGGGGGGACTAAACACTGAAGCTTTCTTT.

The chain is built from TRBV7-9 and TRBJ1-3; D possibly corresponds to TRBD1 (5 bases). This CDR3 is 17 amino acids long. Trimming removed 0 bases from V and 0 bases from J, with 12 bases in between. Germline CDR1 reads SEHNR; CDR2 reads FQNEAQ (reference sequence). The CDR3: CASSLAGRAISGNTIYF. In nucleotides, the CDR3 is TGTGCCAGCAGCTTAGCGGGACGGGCCATCTCTGGAAACACCATATATTTT.